This T cell receptor (beta chain) was obtained from a study of CD8+ T cells in alopecia areata. cDNA prepared by RNA extraction and subsequent reverse transcription served as the template for sequencing. The table came from immunoSEQ multiplex PCR; TCRdb's copy has only in-frame clones and leaves some out. This sample carries over 250,000 clones, none of them present only once. Cells from pooled cutaneous lymph nodes were sorted by CD4, CD8alpha, NKG2D, NKG2ACE and other markers. Germline assignment: CDR1 NNHDY and CDR2 SYVADS. The CDR3 has 14 residues. V dropped 5 bases and J dropped 0 bases, with 11 bases sitting between them. A few counts support this clone. Gene names refer to mouse genes. Read data end 4 residues before the CDR3 end; the end is taken from the germline J gene.

This chain connects TRBV13-3 to TRBJ1-2; a weak D match, TRBD1 (6 bases). The receptor was isolated from a C3H/HeJ mouse with alopecia areata. These mice share the MHC haplotype H2-k. Material: CD4+ T cells sorted from a lymph node. The CDR3 spells CASSHRETNSDYTF. CDR3 bases read: TGTGCCAGCAGCCACAGGGAGACAAACTCC.